The present TCR beta chain was sequenced within a study of shared clonotypes between healthy human individuals. Whole-study findings and limits: Sampling included only blood; tissue repertoires likely differ.

CDR1 is KGHSH, CDR2 LQKENI, per germline. V lost 5 bases to trimming and J lost 3 bases, with 13 bases between them. The CDR3 runs to 14 residues. Details on this clone: The target antigen is unknown.

Adult Caucasians living in Nashville, Tennessee made up all of the donors. Genomic DNA, for the unsorted samples, came from tens of millions of PBMCs. Ten immunoSEQ deep assay plates were used to sequence unsorted PBMC DNA. Sequencing was performed with immunoSEQ multiplex PCR; in TCRdb, only in-frame clones are kept and a portion is missing. The data hold hundreds of thousands of clones, with roughly 79% observed a single time. Sequencing was done on a sample of PBMCs. J is TRBJ2-5 and V is TRBV18; D is possibly TRBD1 (6 bases). This sequence originates from a middle-aged woman in good health. Some clones in this sample may be carry-over from other donors' samples. CDR3 protein: CASSEQGLEETQYF. The CDR3 DNA reads as TGTGCCAGCTCAGAACAGGGATTGGAAGAGACCCAGTACTTC.